The 25 T cell receptor beta chains below come from one sample, sequenced in a study of CD8 T cell repertoires and HIV-1 epitope variants. Produced via immunoSEQ multiplex PCR; TCRdb's table is partial and in-frame only. Among more than 2,000 clones listed, about 63% were seen once. Their target antigens are unknown. The material sequenced was cultured CD8+ T cells derived from PBMCs. These receptors were taken from a male donor with HIV.

This clone was seen a few times. The chain has TRBV9 and TRBJ2-3; possible D gene TRBD1, 6 bases. The CDR3 extends over 18 amino acids. The V gene lost 4 bases and the J gene lost 4 bases, with 25 bases spanning the gap. Germline CDR1 reads SGDLS; CDR2 reads YYNGEE. The CDR3 DNA reads as TGTGCCAGCAGCATGCCCGGTCCCGGACAGATATCTGCAGATACGCAGTATTTT. Amino acids: CASSMPGPGQISADTQYF.

CDR3 sequence reads: CASSLARDANYEQYF. In nucleotides, the CDR3 is TGTGCCAGCAGCTTAGCGCGCGACGCCAACTACGAGCAGTACTTC. The rearrangement links TRBV7-2 to TRBJ2-7; D is ambiguous. The CDR3 has 15 amino acids. V shed 0 bases and J shed 3 bases, with 12 bases lying between them. Germline assignment: CDR1 SGHTA and CDR2 FQGNSA.

Within the sample, this clone is large. The chain is built from TRBV6-1 and TRBJ2-7; 9 bases are a match to TRBD1. The V gene end was trimmed by 6 bases and the J gene end by 0 bases; junction bases not matched to a gene: 3. The CDR3 is 14 residues long. Germline CDR1 is MNHNS and CDR2 is SASEGT. CDR3 amino acids: CASRQGASSYEQYF. CDR3 bases: TGTGCCAGCAGACAGGGGGCTTCCTCCTACGAGCAGTACTTC.

In its sample, this clone was seen a few times. V and J are TRBV5-8 and TRBJ2-3, with 10 bases lining up with TRBD2. Germline CDR1 is SGHTS and CDR2 is YDEGEE. The trim removed 4 bases at V and 2 bases at J, leaving 7 bases unmatched. The CDR3 extends over 16 amino acids. The CDR3 bases are TGTGCCAGCAGCCCTACTAGCGGGGTCGCCACAGATACGCAGTATTTT. Translated: CASSPTSGVATDTQYF. Complete variable domain (other parts from reference TRBV5-8 and TRBJ2-3): EAGVTQSPTHLIKTRGQQATLRCSPISGHTSVYWYQQALGLGLQFLLWYDEGEERNRGNFPPRFSGRQFPNYSSELNVNALELEDSALYLCASSPTSGVATDTQYFGPGTRLTVL.

The chain couples TRBV7-2 to TRBJ2-7; tentative D call: TRBD1 (5 bases). The germline V gene encodes CDR1 SGHTA and CDR2 FQGNSA. The CDR3 is made up of 14 amino acids. Deletions cut 3 bases from V and 3 bases from J, with 12 bases between. CDR3 protein: CASSLTEQIYEQYF. The CDR3 nucleotides read TGTGCCAGCAGCTTGACAGAGCAGATCTACGAGCAGTACTTC.

The chain is built from TRBV30 and TRBJ1-1; 8 bases map to TRBD1. J was trimmed by 6 bases and V by 3 bases; bases with no gene match: 12. CDR1 GTSNPN and CDR2 SVGIG come from the germline V gene (reference sequence). The CDR3 has 15 residues. CDR3 DNA: TGTGCCTGGAGAGATTTCGGACAGGGAGATCCTGAAGCTTTCTTT. This encodes CAWRDFGQGDPEAFF.

The chain uses TRBV5-6 and TRBJ1-3; D is unresolved. The germline gives CDR1 SGHDT, CDR2 YYEEEE. V gave up 4 bases and J gave up 1 base, with 9 bases separating them. CDR3 length: 14 amino acids. CDR3 sequence (DNA): TGTGCCAGCAGCGAGACCCCGTCTGGAAACACCATATATTTT. Translated, it gives CASSETPSGNTIYF. Full variable domain (outside the CDR3, taken from reference TRBV5-6 and TRBJ1-3): DAGVTQSPTHLIKTRGQQVTLRCSPKSGHDTVSWYQQALGQGPQFIFQYYEEEERQRGNFPDRFSGHQFPNYSSELNVNALLLGDSALYLCASSETPSGNTIYFGEGSWLTVV.

The chain links TRBV30 to TRBJ1-4, with D perhaps matching TRBD1 (6 bases). Germline loops: CDR1 GTSNPN, CDR2 SVGIG (reference sequence). This CDR3 comprises 12 residues. V lost 8 bases and J lost 7, with 14 bases in between. In nucleotides, the CDR3 is TGTGCCGCGGGACAAAGCAGTGAAAAACTGTTTTTT. As protein: CAAGQSSEKLFF.

There are a few counts of this clone. The rearrangement joins TRBV7-9 to TRBJ2-1, with D tentatively TRBD2 (6 bases). The germline V gene encodes CDR1 SEHNR and CDR2 FQNEAQ (reference sequence). V was cut by 2 bases and J by 4 bases, with 12 bases left in between. There are 15 residues in the CDR3. CDR3 amino acids: CASSLSSGVYNEQFF. CDR3 nucleotides: TGTGCCAGCAGCTTATCGTCGGGAGTTTACAATGAGCAGTTCTTC. The full variable domain, rest sourced from reference TRBV7-9 and TRBJ2-1, is DTGVSQNPRHKITKRGQNVTFRCDPISEHNRLYWYRQTLGQGPEFLTYFQNEAQLEKSRLLSDRFSAERPKGSFSTLEIQRTEQGDSAMYLCASSLSSGVYNEQFFGPGTRLTVL.

The chain joins TRBV28 to TRBJ1-2; 9 bases fit TRBD1. CDR3 length: 13 amino acids. CDR1 is MDHEN and CDR2 is SYDVKM in the germline V gene. Trimming removed 8 bases from V and 6 bases from J; junction bases left unmatched: 7. The chain's CDR3 is CASQQQGANGYTF. CDR3 DNA sequence: TGTGCCAGCCAACAACAGGGGGCCAATGGCTACACCTTC.

V is TRBV10-1 and J is TRBJ2-7; TRBD2 might be the D (5 bases). Deletions cut 0 bases from V and 3 bases from J, with 6 bases between. Germline values: CDR1 WNHNN, CDR2 SYGVQD (reference sequence). There are 13 residues in the CDR3. Written as DNA, the CDR3 is TGCGCCAGCAGTGAGTCGAGGGACTACGAGCAGTACTTC. Its protein is CASSESRDYEQYF.

This chain joins TRBV6-5 and TRBJ1-3; possible D gene TRBD1, 6 bases. The germline V gene has CDR1 MNHEY and CDR2 SVGAGI. This CDR3 comprises 16 residues. Trimming removed 0 bases from V and 0 bases from J, with 9 bases in between. CDR3: CASSYSQGGSGNTIYF. The CDR3 nucleotides are TGTGCCAGCAGTTACTCACAGGGTGGCTCTGGAAACACCATATATTTT.

The genes are TRBV29-1 and TRBJ2-1; 8 bases line up with TRBD1. The J segment lost 4 bases and the V segment lost 3 bases, leaving 5 bases of the junction unmatched. This CDR3 comprises 14 residues. The germline V gene has CDR1 SQVTM and CDR2 ANQGSEA. CDR3 sequence: CSVDHWDRYNEQFF. The CDR3 DNA sequence: TGCAGCGTTGACCACTGGGACAGGTACAATGAGCAGTTCTTC.

The chain joins TRBV6-1 to TRBJ2-7, with 10 positions matching TRBD2. V shed 1 base, J shed 4 bases, and the junction held 4 bases outside the gene matches. The CDR3 consists of 15 residues. Germline-derived CDR1 and CDR2 are MNHNS and SASEGT. The CDR3 is CASSEGSGGSYEQYF. In DNA, the CDR3 is TGTGCCAGCAGTGAAGGTAGCGGGGGGTCGTACGAGCAGTACTTC.

The V and J genes are TRBV9 and TRBJ1-4; no reliable D call. The CDR3 totals 14 residues. Germline V gene data show CDR1 as SGDLS and CDR2 as YYNGEE. V was shortened by 1 base and J by 4 bases, with 8 bases between the two germline ends. The CDR3 nucleotides read TGTGCCAGCAGCGTACGAGGGAATAATGAAAAACTGTTTTTT. As protein: CASSVRGNNEKLFF.

The V gene is TRBV29-1, the J gene TRBJ2-1; the match to TRBD2 covers 8 bases. The ends lost 4 bases at V and 4 bases at J; junction bases unmatched: 9. Germline V gives CDR1 SQVTM, CDR2 ANQGSEA. The length of the CDR3 is 15 residues. Here the CDR3 reads CSVAAGELTYNEQFF. CDR3 nucleotides: TGCAGCGTTGCAGCGGGAGAACTCACTTACAATGAGCAGTTCTTC.

This clone has a handful of counts. The chain couples TRBV6-6 to TRBJ2-7; TRBD1 or TRBD2 may be the D gene (5 bases each). The length of the CDR3 is 13 residues. Germline V lookup: CDR1 MNHNY, CDR2 SVGAGI (reference sequence). Trimming shortened V by 6 bases and J by 3 bases, and 12 bases separated the two germline ends. CDR3 DNA: TGTGCCAGCAGACCTATTGGGGGCTACGAGCAGTACTTC. Encoded protein: CASRPIGGYEQYF.

The V gene is TRBV28, the J gene TRBJ1-5; maybe TRBD1 (5 bases). Deletions cut 6 bases from V and 3 bases from J, with 15 bases between. This CDR3 has 15 residues. Germline V gives CDR1 MDHEN, CDR2 SYDVKM. Written as DNA, the CDR3 is TGTGCCAGCAGAATGGCAGGGCCCGACAATCAGCCCCAGCATTTT. Amino acids: CASRMAGPDNQPQHF.

This clone showed up just a few times. The chain combines TRBV19 with TRBJ2-2; TRBD2 matches at 9 bases. The CDR3 totals 16 residues. CDR1 is LNHDA and CDR2 is SQIVND in the germline V gene (reference sequence). J was trimmed by 5 bases and V by 5 bases; bases with no gene match: 9. CDR3 amino acids: CASSFGGRARTGELFF. The CDR3 nucleotides read TGTGCCAGTAGTTTCGGCGGGAGGGCCAGGACCGGGGAGCTGTTTTTT.

V is TRBV15 and J is TRBJ2-7; 9 bases agree with TRBD2. V trimming: 1 base; J trimming: 0 bases; junction bases outside the gene matches: 7. The germline V gene encodes CDR1 LNHNV and CDR2 YYDKDF (reference sequence). CDR3 length equals 17 residues. This chain's CDR3 is CATSRATLAGDSYEQYF. The CDR3 DNA is TGTGCCACCAGCAGAGCAACCTTAGCGGGGGACTCCTACGAGCAGTACTTC.

This clone appeared once. The rearrangement uses TRBV6-4 and TRBJ1-2; D is unresolved. The length of the CDR3 is 10 residues. V was clipped by 5 bases and J by 14 bases, with 12 bases between them. Germline V gene lookup returns CDR1 MRHNA and CDR2 SNTAGT. For the CDR3, the DNA is TGTGCCAGCAGTTCGCGGTTGACAACCTTC. Translating gives CASSSRLTTF.

This chain links TRBV30 with TRBJ2-4; the D call may be TRBD1 or TRBD2 (5 bases each). The CDR3 totals 15 residues. V was clipped by 1 base and J by 6 bases, with 16 bases between them. Per the germline V gene, CDR1 is GTSNPN and CDR2 is SVGIG (reference sequence). The CDR3 protein is CAWSAGSGAGNIQYF. The CDR3 DNA sequence: TGTGCCTGGAGTGCCGGGTCCGGGGCGGGAAACATTCAGTACTTC.

V gene TRBV9 combines with J gene TRBJ1-4; TRBD1 aligns across 9 bases. In germline, CDR1 is SGDLS, CDR2 YYNGEE. The CDR3 loop spans 15 amino acids. The trim removed 0 bases at V and 3 bases at J, leaving 0 bases unmatched. CDR3 nucleotide sequence: TGTGCCAGCAGCGTAGACAGGGGGCCTAATGAAAAACTGTTTTTT. This codes for CASSVDRGPNEKLFF.

In DNA form, the CDR3 reads TGTGCCAGCAGTTATATAGATGAGCAGTTCTTC. Encoded protein: CASSYIDEQFF. The rearrangement joins TRBV6-5 to TRBJ2-1, with D uncertain. V lost 3 bases to trimming and J lost 8 bases, with 5 bases between them. From germline, CDR1 is MNHEY and CDR2 SVGAGI. The CDR3 sequence is 11 residues long.

The rearrangement links TRBV5-4 to TRBJ2-4, with a tentative D call TRBD2 (5 bases). Germline lookup yields CDR1 SGHNT and CDR2 YYREEE (reference sequence). CDR3 length equals 14 residues. Trimming took off 1 base at V and 6 bases at J, with 11 bases between the two ends. In DNA, the CDR3 is TGTGCCAGCAGCTTGAAGGAGGCCTCAAACATTCAGTACTTC. Its protein product is CASSLKEASNIQYF.